This T cell receptor (beta chain) is drawn from a study of blood T cells in healthy people across ages. Every donor provided approximately 9.2 milliliters of peripheral blood. Per sample, a minimum of 6 million PBMCs were isolated. Trimming took 3 bases from V and 5 from J; bases not matched to a gene: 9. The length of the CDR3 is 16 residues. Study-wide results and caveats: The authors considered diversity estimates from one million T cells to be underestimates. Long-lived and aged donors differed, with more naive CD4+ cells and higher diversity in the long-lived.

On this clonotype itself: The antigen remains unidentified.

With a J-beta primer mix and a sample-barcoded 5' primer, a second PCR ran roughly 7 to 11 cycles. TCRdb recomputed calls from the 5' RACE reads with MiXCR, one row per CDR3 protein. Seen here are approximately 2,000,000 distinct CDR3 sequences, roughly two fifths observed once, and the top ten hold 23%. The TCR was taken from a human donor in good health. The sample was blood. The rearrangement uses TRBV12-3 or TRBV12-4 and TRBJ1-5; 8 positions match TRBD1. DNA for the CDR3: TGTGCCAGCAGTTTCGGGACAGGCGGGTACGATCAGCCCCAGCATTTT. Its protein is CASSFGTGGYDQPQHF.